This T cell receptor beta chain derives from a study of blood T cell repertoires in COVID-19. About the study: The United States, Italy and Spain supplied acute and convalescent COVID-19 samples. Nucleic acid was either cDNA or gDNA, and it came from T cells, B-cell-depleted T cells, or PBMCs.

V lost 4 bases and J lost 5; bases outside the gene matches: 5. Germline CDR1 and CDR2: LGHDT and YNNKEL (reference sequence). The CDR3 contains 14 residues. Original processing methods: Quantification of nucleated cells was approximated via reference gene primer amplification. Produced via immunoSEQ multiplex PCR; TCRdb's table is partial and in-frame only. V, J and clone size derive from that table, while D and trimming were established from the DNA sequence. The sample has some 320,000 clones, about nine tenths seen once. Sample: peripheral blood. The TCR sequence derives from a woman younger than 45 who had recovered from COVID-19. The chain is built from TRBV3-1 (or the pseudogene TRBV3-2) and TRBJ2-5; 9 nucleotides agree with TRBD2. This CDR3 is CASSPAGGRETQYF. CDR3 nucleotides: TGTGCCAGCAGCCCCGCGGGGGGGAGGGAGACCCAGTACTTC.